The rows below give T cell receptor beta chains drawn from one sample of a study of T cell responses to AZD1222 COVID-19 vaccine. The method was immunoSEQ multiplex PCR; TCRdb's version includes in-frame clones alone and lacks a portion of them. The table includes some 130,000 clones, under 95% detected once. Sequences were derived from peripheral blood, sampled on day 0 of AZD1222 vaccination. The receptors stem from an adult in good health. The CDR3 runs from the conserved cysteine through the conserved F or W. D genes are given only for firm matches. The size field is filled for only some rows; it gives once, few, many or a size class.

cdr3_length clone_size j_call d_call v_call cdr3_nt cdr3_aa
14 . TRBJ2-1 TRBD2 TRBV9 TGTGCCAGCAGCCTTCTAGCGGGAGTTAATGAGCAGTTCTTC CASSLLAGVNEQFF
14 . TRBJ1-2 TRBD1 TRBV6-5 TGTGCCAGCAGTTACTGGGGGACAGGGCTCGGCTACACCTTC CASSYWGTGLGYTF
15 . TRBJ2-1 TRBD2 TRBV4-1 TGCGCCAGCAGCTGGAGGACTAGCGGGATAAATGAGCAGTTCTTC CASSWRTSGINEQFF
16 . TRBJ1-5 TRBD1 TRBV28 TGTGCCAGCACTCACCAGGGGGCAGGTTTTGATCAGCCCCAGCATTTT CASTHQGAGFDQPQHF
15 . TRBJ2-3 . TRBV7-9 TGTGCCAGCAGCTTAGCGACAGCTAGCACAGATACGCAGTATTTT CASSLATASTDTQYF
14 . TRBJ1-5 . TRBV2 TGTGCCAGCAGCCCCAAGGGGTTAACTCAGCCCCAGCATTTT CASSPKGLTQPQHF
14 . TRBJ1-5 . TRBV5-8 TGTGCCAGCAGCTTGGGACCCCCGGGACAGCCCCAGCATTTT CASSLGPPGQPQHF
14 . TRBJ1-2 . TRBV2 TGTGCCAGCAGCGTTACCCAGACAGAATATGGCTACACCTTC CASSVTQTEYGYTF
15 . TRBJ1-3 . TRBV4-2 TGTGCCAGCAGCCAAGATGCGGTCACTGGAAACACCATATATTTT CASSQDAVTGNTIYF
15 . TRBJ2-3 . TRBV7-2 TGTGCCAGCAGCTTAACTGGGGGGGCAATCGATACGCAGTATTTT CASSLTGGAIDTQYF
14 . TRBJ2-1 TRBD2 TRBV30 TGTGCCTTTAAGCGGGAGAGTTCCTACAATGAGCAGTTCTTC CAFKRESSYNEQFF
13 once TRBJ2-7 TRBD1 TRBV11-3 TGTGCCAGCAGCTCGGACAGGCCCAGGGAGCAGTACTTC CASSSDRPREQYF
14 . TRBJ1-3 . TRBV19 TGTGCCAGTAGTACCGCGTTACCAGGAAACACCATATATTTT CASSTALPGNTIYF
14 . TRBJ2-7 TRBD1 TRBV6-5 TGTGCCAGCAGCCGGGACAGGATCGTCTACGAGCAGTACTTC CASSRDRIVYEQYF
14 once TRBJ2-1 TRBD2 TRBV3-1/TRBV3-2 TGTGCCAGCCTCGGGACTAGCGGTAGGGATGAGCAGTTCTTC CASLGTSGRDEQFF
14 . TRBJ2-5 . TRBV11-2 TGTGCCAGCAGCTTAGATGTTGAGGGGGAGACCCAGTACTTC CASSLDVEGETQYF
14 . TRBJ1-2 TRBD1 TRBV11-3 TGTGCCAGCAGCTCGAGACAGGGAAACTATGGCTACACCTTC CASSSRQGNYGYTF